The 9 T cell receptor beta chains presented below share a single source sample, sequenced in a study of T cells expressing NK-cell markers (dated by TCRdb to between 2020 and 2021). The library was prepared using 5' RACE. The listed sequencing device is Illumina HiSeq 2000. With the reads reprocessed by TCRdb, a single entry stands for each CDR3 protein sequence and no DNA is reported. The table held for this sample gives a few hundred thousand distinct CDR3 sequences. The ten largest clones capture approximately 3.6% of the sample. What was sequenced was blood T cells: a sorted CD56 or NKG2C T cell subset, CD4+ or CD8+ T cells, or bulk PBMC T cells (not recorded which). All receptors come from a man aged 18-30 years in good health. Donor details come from another sample of the same person, matched by shared clones.

The CDR3 region is CASSLIQRARYNEQFF. The chain is built from TRBV12-3 or TRBV12-4 and TRBJ2-1; TCRdb selects TRBD1, and the lack of DNA leaves this call unchecked. The CDR3 is 16 amino acids.

The gene calls are TRBV12-3 or TRBV12-4 and TRBJ2-1; TCRdb returns TRBD1, unconfirmable since there is no DNA. This CDR3 spans 14 amino acids. CDR3 residues: CASSPETVYNEQFF.

This rearrangement joins TRBV7-9 to TRBJ2-1; TCRdb proposes TRBD1, but this gene call is untestable without DNA. CDR1 is SEHNR and CDR2 is FQNEAQ in the germline V gene (reference sequence). The length of the CDR3 is 15 residues. The CDR3 loop is CASSTNRGTYNEQFF.

The gene calls are TRBV7-2 and TRBJ2-3. CDR3 length: 14 residues. Germline V gene lookup returns CDR1 SGHTA and CDR2 FQGNSA. This CDR3 is CASSFSSRTDTQYF.

The CDR3 protein is CASSLAAPGNAPFF. The V gene is TRBV12-3 or TRBV12-4, the J gene TRBJ2-1; the TCRdb D gene call, TRBD1, has no DNA to confirm it. CDR3 size: 14 residues.

This chain uses TRBV4-3 with TRBJ2-1. The CDR3 has 13 residues. Germline V lookup: CDR1 LGHNA, CDR2 YSLEER. The CDR3 here is CASSQGTYNEQFF.

The chain uses TRBV12-3 or TRBV12-4 and TRBJ1-1; absent DNA, TCRdb's TRBD1 call cannot be checked. This CDR3 spans 13 amino acids. CDR3: CASSLFGGGEAFF.

The CDR3 is CASSVVTSYEQYF. This chain connects TRBV2 to TRBJ2-7. CDR3 length: 13 residues. In germline, CDR1 is SNHLY, CDR2 FYNNEI.

CDR3 sequence: CASSLGPSGSPLHF. The genes are TRBV5-1 and TRBJ1-6. The germline V gene has CDR1 SGHRS and CDR2 YFSETQ. The CDR3 is 14 amino acids.